The 3 T cell receptor beta chains listed next were all sequenced from one sample in a study of blood T cells in healthy people across ages. A J-beta primer mix and a sample-barcoded 5' primer were used in a second PCR of roughly 7 to 12 cycles. TCRdb reprocessed the 5' RACE reads via MiXCR and lists one record per CDR3 protein. The data show about 640,000 distinct CDR3 sequences, around 41% seen once. Material: blood. The receptor set was obtained from an older man in good health.

This clonotype occurred a few times. The rearrangement joins TRBV20-1 to TRBJ2-7; TRBD2 matches 11 bases. Unmatched junction bases numbered 23, after V lost 0 bases and J lost 1 base. The CDR3 consists of 22 residues. Germline V gene sequence: CDR1 DFQATT, CDR2 SNEGSKA (reference sequence). Here the CDR3 DNA reads TGCAGTGCTAGAGATGCAGGACTAGCGGGCCTAAACGGGGCCCCAAGTTCCTACGAGCAGTACTTC. Residues: CSARDAGLAGLNGAPSSYEQYF.

Remarks on this clonotype: A much larger clone lies a single base off, so this may be a read error. J is TRBJ2-1 and V is TRBV28, with D maybe TRBD2 (6 bases). Germline CDR1 and CDR2: MDHEN and SYDVKM. The CDR3 sequence is 15 residues long. Trimming shortened V by 4 bases and J by 9 bases, and 19 bases separated the two germline ends. The CDR3: CASSYGGTGTGEQFF. CDR3 nucleotides: TGTGCCAGCAGTTATGGAGGGACGGGAACGGGTGAGCAGTTCTTC.

The chain employs TRBV28 and TRBJ2-7, with 8 bases matching TRBD1. CDR1 and CDR2 (germline): MDHEN, SYDVKM. V shed 4 bases, J shed 5 bases, and the junction held 10 bases outside the gene matches. This CDR3 region has 15 residues. In DNA form, the CDR3 reads TGTGCCAGCAGTTCGAACAGGGGGTCCTTCAACGAGCAGTACTTC. It yields the protein CASSSNRGSFNEQYF.